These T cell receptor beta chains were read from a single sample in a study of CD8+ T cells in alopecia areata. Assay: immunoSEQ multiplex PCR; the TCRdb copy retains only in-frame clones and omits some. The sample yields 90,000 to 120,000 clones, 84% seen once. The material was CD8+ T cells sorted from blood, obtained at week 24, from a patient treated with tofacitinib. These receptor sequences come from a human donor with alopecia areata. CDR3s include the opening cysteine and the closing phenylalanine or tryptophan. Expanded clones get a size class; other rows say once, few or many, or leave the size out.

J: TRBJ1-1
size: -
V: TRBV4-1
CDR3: CASSQKDTEAFF

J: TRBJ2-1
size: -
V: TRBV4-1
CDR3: CASSQESQPGDEQFF

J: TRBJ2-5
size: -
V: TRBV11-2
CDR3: CASSLRGETQYF

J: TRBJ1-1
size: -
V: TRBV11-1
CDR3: CASNYWGFDTEAFF

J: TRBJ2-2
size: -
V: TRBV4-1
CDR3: CASSQDRKQGNGELFF

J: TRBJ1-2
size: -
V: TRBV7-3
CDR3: CASSLMIAGRSNYGYTF

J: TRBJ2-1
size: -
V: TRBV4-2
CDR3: CASSPDGYEQFF

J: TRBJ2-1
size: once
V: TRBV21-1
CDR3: CASSKGLRQEYNEQFF

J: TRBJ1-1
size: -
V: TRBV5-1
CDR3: CASSLATGTEAFF

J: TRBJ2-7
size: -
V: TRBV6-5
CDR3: CASSYSRGVGEQYF

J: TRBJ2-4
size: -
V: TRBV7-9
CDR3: CASSLSPDLNF

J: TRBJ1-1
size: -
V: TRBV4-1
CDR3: CASSQDPASGMNTEAFF

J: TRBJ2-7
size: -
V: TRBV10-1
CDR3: CASSETGSGYEQYF

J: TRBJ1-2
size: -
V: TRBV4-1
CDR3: CASSQDVEGMNYGYTF

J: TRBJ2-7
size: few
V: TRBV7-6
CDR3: CASSLGQGHSYEQYF

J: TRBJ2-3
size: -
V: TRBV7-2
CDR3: CASSSPGLTSTDTQYF

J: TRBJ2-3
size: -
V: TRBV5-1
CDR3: CASSPGLGDTQYF

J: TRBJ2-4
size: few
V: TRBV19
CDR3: CATNDRSTNIQYF

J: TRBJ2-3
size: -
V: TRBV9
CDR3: CASSVGAIGGASDTQYF

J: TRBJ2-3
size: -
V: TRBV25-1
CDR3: CASSEWQMDSTDTQYF